This TCR beta chain emerged from a study of beta chain features in type 1 diabetes. Every donor had blood drawn once into heparin, around 120 mL on average. Reverse transcribing all isolated RNA meant expressed TCRB transcripts were sequenced. Clones were sequenced by immunoSEQ multiplex PCR, and TCRdb holds only the in-frame ones, with some missing. The table records approximately 470,000 clones, over 25% of them present only once. CDR3 length: 16 residues. Germline V gene lookup returns CDR1 SGDLS and CDR2 YYNGEE. V shed 0 bases and J 3 bases; nucleotides not matched to a gene: 7. A remark on this clone: The antigen remains undetermined.

Findings of the study overall: Cells with high TCR expression could be over-represented by cDNA sequencing. Diminished insertions and augmented deletions at VDJ junctions characterized type 1 diabetes patients. PCR could preferentially amplify shorter templates, alike in patients and controls.

Input material: naive CD4+ T cells from blood. This chain links TRBV9 with TRBJ2-7; 9 bases are a match to TRBD1. The TCR was taken from a man between 18 and 35 years old in good health. The CDR3 DNA follows: TGTGCCAGCAGCGTAGATCCGACAGGGGGGATCTACGAGCAGTACTTC. Translating gives CASSVDPTGGIYEQYF.